The 28 T cell receptor beta chains below all came from one sample that was sequenced in a study of cytomegalovirus exposure and HLA in healthy donors. Assay: immunoSEQ multiplex PCR; the TCRdb copy retains only in-frame clones and omits some. This table holds fewer than 80,000 clones, roughly 95% found once. The specimen was PBMCs. Receptors were obtained from a woman aged 18-29 years in good health and CMV-seropositive.

The chain recombines TRBV4-2 with TRBJ1-2; D is uncertain. Per germline, CDR1 LGHNA and CDR2 YNFKEQ. With 1 base removed from V and 4 bases from J, the gap between germline ends came to 10 bases. This CDR3 is 14 amino acids long. Here the CDR3 reads CASSQAGISYGYTF. The CDR3 nucleotides read TGTGCCAGCAGCCAAGCCGGGATCAGCTATGGCTACACCTTC.

The chain uses TRBV11-2 and TRBJ2-7; 9 nucleotides line up with TRBD2. V dropped 0 bases and J dropped 2; count of bases not matched to a gene: 2. CDR3 length: 15 residues. CDR1 is SGHAT and CDR2 is FQNNGV in the germline V gene. The CDR3 coding sequence is TGTGCCAGCAGCTTAGAGAGCGGGGGGCCCTACGAGCAGTACTTC. Protein: CASSLESGGPYEQYF. Looking up the rest from reference TRBV11-2 and TRBJ2-7 gives the full variable domain: EAGVAQSPRYKIIEKRQSVAFWCNPISGHATLYWYQQILGQGPKLLIQFQNNGVVDDSQLPKDRFSAERLKGVDSTLKIQPAKLEDSAVYLCASSLESGGPYEQYFGPGTRLTVT.

The chain uses TRBV7-3 and TRBJ2-1; TRBD1 is a possible D gene (6 bases). Germline assignment: CDR1 SGHTA and CDR2 FQGTGA. V was clipped by 2 bases and J by 10 bases, with 21 bases between them. The CDR3 length is 16 residues. The CDR3 reads CASSLGRGYLLREQFF. The CDR3 nucleotides are TGTGCCAGCAGCTTAGGCAGGGGCTATTTGCTAAGGGAGCAGTTCTTC.

The chain uses TRBV27 and TRBJ2-1, with 7 bases matching TRBD2. Germline lookup yields CDR1 MNHEY and CDR2 SMNVEV (reference sequence). After removal of 3 bases from V and 1 base from J, the junction contained 3 bases not matched to a gene. This CDR3 is built from 15 residues. In nucleotides, the CDR3 is TGTGCCAGCAGTTTGTCGGGGGGTTCCTACAATGAGCAGTTCTTC. Its protein is CASSLSGGSYNEQFF.

The chain is built from TRBV28 and TRBJ2-3; no reliable D call. V lost 2 bases and J lost 2, with 11 bases in between. Germline CDR1 and CDR2: MDHEN and SYDVKM. CDR3 length: 15 residues. The CDR3: CASSLGGRNTDTQYF. In DNA, the CDR3 is TGTGCCAGCAGTTTAGGTGGCCGCAACACAGATACGCAGTATTTT.

The table lists this clone with a count of one. This chain uses TRBV29-1 with TRBJ1-4; D not certain. Germline CDR1 and CDR2: SQVTM and ANQGSEA. V lost 1 base to trimming and J lost 10 bases, with 16 bases between them. CDR3 length: 14 amino acids. CDR3 loop: CSVEVDGVGGKLFF. DNA of the CDR3: TGCAGCGTTGAAGTGGACGGGGTCGGAGGAAAACTGTTTTTT.

The rearrangement links TRBV5-1 to TRBJ1-2, with 9 bases identical to TRBD1. CDR1 is SGHRS, CDR2 YFSETQ, per germline. V shed 4 bases and J 4 bases; nucleotides not matched to a gene: 2. The CDR3 is 13 residues long. In DNA form, the CDR3 reads TGCGCCAGCAGCCCGGACAGGGGCTATGGCTACACCTTC. Its protein product is CASSPDRGYGYTF.

V usage is TRBV27 and J usage is TRBJ1-2; 12 nucleotides agree with TRBD1. This CDR3 contains 20 residues. Germline-derived CDR1 and CDR2 are MNHEY and SMNVEV (reference sequence). V trimming: 2 bases; J trimming: 7 bases; junction bases outside the gene matches: 20. The CDR3 bases are TGTGCCAGCAGTTTACTACCCCCCTTCCCGGGACAGGGGGCGCGGGTTGGCTACACCTTC. The encoded protein is CASSLLPPFPGQGARVGYTF.

This chain joins TRBV5-4 and TRBJ2-2; a possible D gene is TRBD2 (6 bases). Germline CDR1 and CDR2: SGHNT and YYREEE (reference sequence). V lost 9 bases, J lost 5 bases, and 17 bases lay in between. This CDR3 contains 14 residues. The CDR3 here is CATRTTGLTGELFF. The CDR3, as DNA: TGTGCCACACGGACCACAGGACTAACCGGGGAGCTGTTTTTT.

The V gene is TRBV27, the J gene TRBJ2-1; D remains unclear. This CDR3 is built from 12 residues. Germline CDR1 and CDR2: MNHEY and SMNVEV (reference sequence). V lost 10 bases to trimming and J lost 6 bases, with 13 bases between them. This CDR3 is CATTRTGNEQFF. The CDR3 DNA reads as TGTGCCACCACCCGAACGGGCAATGAGCAGTTCTTC.

The rearrangement links TRBV7-8 to TRBJ2-7; maybe TRBD1 (6 bases). V gave up 5 bases and J gave up 1 base, with 15 bases separating them. Per germline, CDR1 SGHVS and CDR2 FQNEAQ. This CDR3 comprises 15 residues. The DNA for the CDR3 is TGTGCCAGCAGCAAGAGAACGGGACATTCCTACGAGCAGTACTTC. Translation: CASSKRTGHSYEQYF.

V gene TRBV28 combines with J gene TRBJ1-4; D is unresolved. Trimming removed 2 bases from V and 8 bases from J, with 9 bases in between. The CDR3 length is 13 residues. The germline gives CDR1 MDHEN, CDR2 SYDVKM. CDR3 loop: CASSLGTVEKLFF. For the CDR3, the DNA is TGTGCCAGCAGTTTAGGCACAGTCGAAAAACTGTTTTTT.

The chain combines TRBV28 with TRBJ2-7; maybe TRBD1 (7 bases). The length of the CDR3 is 12 residues. Trimming stripped 8 bases from V and 7 bases from J, with 15 bases between. The germline V gene has CDR1 MDHEN and CDR2 SYDVKM. CDR3 sequence (DNA): TGTGCCAGCGGAGGGGGCCGGGGGGAGCAGTACTTC. Protein sequence: CASGGGRGEQYF.

This rearrangement joins TRBV4-3 to TRBJ2-3; D possibly corresponds to TRBD2 (6 bases). The germline CDR1 and CDR2 sequences are LGHNA and YSLEER. V lost 0 bases and J 6 bases, leaving 19 bases between the germline ends. The CDR3 length is 17 residues. CDR3 nucleotides: TGCGCCAGCAGCCAAGAATTTCGGGCGGGACTGGGGGATACGCAGTATTTT. Encoded protein: CASSQEFRAGLGDTQYF.

This chain connects TRBV6-4 to TRBJ1-5; no reliable D call. CDR1 and CDR2 (germline): MRHNA, SNTAGT. There are 13 residues in the CDR3. Deletions cut 6 bases from V and 6 bases from J, with 12 bases between. CDR3 nucleotide sequence: TGTGCCAGCAGCGGGGAGGCGGGTCAGCCCCAGCATTTT. Protein product: CASSGEAGQPQHF.

This clone was recorded only once. V and J are TRBV5-4 and TRBJ2-1, with TRBD2 identical over 8 bases. The CDR3 runs to 17 residues. Germline V lookup: CDR1 SGHNT, CDR2 YYREEE (reference sequence). V lost 1 base to trimming and J lost 5 bases; unmatched junction nucleotides: 11. CDR3 bases: TGTGCCAGCAGCTTGATGGCGGCGGGAGGACCCCACAATGAGCAGTTCTTC. Protein product: CASSLMAAGGPHNEQFF.

J is TRBJ2-2 and V is TRBV4-2, with D unresolved. The length of the CDR3 is 16 residues. Per the germline V gene, CDR1 is LGHNA and CDR2 is YNFKEQ. With 1 base removed from V and 4 bases from J, the gap between germline ends came to 13 bases. CDR3 protein: CASSQAPAPATGELFF. As DNA, the CDR3 is TGTGCCAGCAGCCAAGCCCCAGCGCCGGCCACCGGGGAGCTGTTTTTT.

This clone has only one observation. The chain employs TRBV18 and TRBJ1-5; 10 bases match TRBD1. Germline-derived CDR1 and CDR2 are KGHSH and LQKENI. V lost 3 bases and J lost 4; bases outside the gene matches: 3. The CDR3 totals 15 residues. The CDR3 spells CASSPGQGINQPQHF. CDR3 DNA sequence: TGTGCCAGCTCACCGGGACAGGGGATAAATCAGCCCCAGCATTTT. The whole variable domain, remainder taken from reference TRBV18 and TRBJ1-5, is NAGVMQNPRHLVRRRGQEARLRCSPMKGHSHVYWYRQLPEEGLKFMVYLQKENIIDESGMPKERFSAEFPKEGPSILRIQQVVRGDSAAYFCASSPGQGINQPQHFGDGTRLSIL.

This sequence joins TRBV29-1 and TRBJ2-7, with D possibly TRBD1 on 6 matching bases. The CDR3 runs to 12 residues. CDR1 SQVTM and CDR2 ANQGSEA come from the germline V gene. V lost 6 bases and J 0 bases, leaving 9 bases between the germline ends. The CDR3 nucleotides read TGCAGCGTCGGACAGAGCTCCTACGAGCAGTACTTC. Its translation is CSVGQSSYEQYF.

This rearrangement joins TRBV27 to TRBJ2-3; TRBD2 matches 14 bases. CDR3 size: 16 residues. V lost 5 bases, J lost 5 bases, and 6 bases stayed unmatched. Per germline, CDR1 MNHEY and CDR2 SMNVEV (reference sequence). The CDR3 nucleotides are TGTGCCAGCAGTGCGGGGACTAGCGGGAGTGTAGATACGCAGTATTTT. Its translation is CASSAGTSGSVDTQYF.

The chain joins TRBV30 to TRBJ2-1, with 11 bases identical to TRBD2. The trim removed 3 bases at V and 5 bases at J, leaving 3 bases unmatched. CDR3 length: 14 residues. Per the germline V gene, CDR1 is GTSNPN and CDR2 is SVGIG (reference sequence). CDR3 in DNA: TGTGCCTGGAGCGGACTAGCGGGTAACAATGAGCAGTTCTTC. Its protein product is CAWSGLAGNNEQFF.

For the CDR3, the DNA is TGTGCCAGCAGCTTAAGTTCGACTAGCGGGAGCGAGCAGTACTTC. Its protein product is CASSLSSTSGSEQYF. The chain links TRBV7-9 to TRBJ2-7; TRBD2 matches 12 bases. The CDR3 totals 15 residues. Germline V gene data show CDR1 as SEHNR and CDR2 as FQNEAQ (reference sequence). Trimming took 2 bases from V and 6 from J; bases not matched to a gene: 5.

V is TRBV2 and J is TRBJ2-4, with 12 nucleotides matching TRBD2. J was trimmed by 0 bases and V by 6 bases; bases with no gene match: 3. Per germline, CDR1 SNHLY and CDR2 FYNNEI. The CDR3 covers 16 residues. The CDR3 DNA sequence: TGTGCCAGCAGGGGGGGACTAGCGGGAGCCAAAAACATTCAGTACTTC. Its protein product is CASRGGLAGAKNIQYF.

The rearrangement uses TRBV4-1 and TRBJ1-4, with 9 nucleotides matching TRBD1. The V segment lost 4 bases and the J segment 5 bases; nucleotides outside the gene matches: 2. The CDR3 contains 14 residues. Germline values: CDR1 MGHRA, CDR2 YSYEKL. The CDR3 DNA follows: TGCGCCAGCAGCCTCGGACAGGGGAATGAAAAACTGTTTTTT. As protein: CASSLGQGNEKLFF.

The rearrangement links TRBV7-9 to TRBJ1-5; D not resolved. This CDR3 is built from 16 residues. Trimming took off 2 bases at V and 3 bases at J, with 14 bases between the two ends. CDR1 and CDR2 (germline): SEHNR, FQNEAQ (reference sequence). CDR3 bases: TGTGCCAGCAGCTTATGGGGAGGGCTTGTCAATCAGCCCCAGCATTTT. Amino acids: CASSLWGGLVNQPQHF.

The J gene is TRBJ2-5, the V gene TRBV28; maybe TRBD1 (6 bases). This CDR3 is 15 amino acids long. Trimming took 4 bases from V and 1 from J, leaving 13 bases between them. CDR1 is MDHEN, CDR2 SYDVKM, per germline. CDR3: CASSSDRLTQETQYF. The CDR3 nucleotides are TGTGCCAGCAGTTCCGACAGGCTGACCCAAGAGACCCAGTACTTC.

This clone is a singleton in its sample. The J gene is TRBJ2-7, the V gene TRBV7-6; D possibly corresponds to TRBD2 (7 bases). The V gene lost 5 bases and the J gene lost 3 bases, with 20 bases spanning the gap. This CDR3 contains 16 residues. CDR1 SGHVS and CDR2 FNYEAQ come from the germline V gene. The CDR3 reads CASSLWGEGGYYEQYF. In DNA form, the CDR3 reads TGTGCCAGCAGCCTCTGGGGGGAGGGGGGTTACTACGAGCAGTACTTC.

This sequence joins TRBV5-1 and TRBJ2-2; 7 bases map to TRBD1. Looked up from germline, CDR1 is SGHRS and CDR2 is YFSETQ. Trimming cost V 0 bases and J 5 bases; bases outside gene matches: 7. The CDR3 spans 16 residues. CDR3 DNA sequence: TGCGCCAGCAGCTTGGGGAACAGGGGATGGACCGGGGAGCTGTTTTTT. Amino acid sequence: CASSLGNRGWTGELFF.